A single sample is the source of the 20 T cell receptor beta chains below, sequenced in a study of shared clonotypes between healthy human individuals. The method was immunoSEQ multiplex PCR; TCRdb's version includes in-frame clones alone and lacks a portion of them. The sample has about 330,000 clones; approximately 74% are singletons. The sequenced material came from memory CD4+ T cells sorted from blood. Subset given: CD45RA-negative fraction. The origin of the receptors is a young man in good health.

The V gene is TRBV6-6, the J gene TRBJ1-2, with D possibly matching TRBD1 (5 bases). This CDR3 has 14 amino acids. In germline, CDR1 is MNHNY, CDR2 SVGAGI (reference sequence). The V and J ends lost 5 bases and 0 bases respectively, with 10 bases between them. The CDR3 region is CASSRLTANYGYTF. The CDR3, as DNA: TGTGCCAGCAGTCGACTGACAGCTAACTATGGCTACACCTTC.

The V call is TRBV10-2, the J call TRBJ2-2; D tentatively reads TRBD1 or TRBD2 (5 bases each). Per the germline V gene, CDR1 is WSHSY and CDR2 is SAAADI. The CDR3 loop spans 14 amino acids. Trimming took 6 bases from V and 4 from J, leaving 12 bases between them. CDR3 in DNA: TGCGCCAGCAGAGGTTGGGGGATCACCGGGGAGCTGTTTTTT. Amino acids: CASRGWGITGELFF.

This clone was found a few times. This sequence joins TRBV25-1 and TRBJ2-7; D ambiguous. Deletions cut 5 bases from V and 0 bases from J, with 11 bases between. The germline CDR1 and CDR2 sequences are MGHDK and SYGVNS. This CDR3 contains 14 residues. CDR3 coding DNA: TGTGCCAGCAGTACCTCGAGAAGCTCCTACGAGCAGTACTTC. Translation: CASSTSRSSYEQYF.

The chain carries TRBV6-5 and TRBJ1-1; the D gene is possibly TRBD1 (6 bases). Per germline, CDR1 MNHEY and CDR2 SVGAGI. V lost 6 bases and J 6 bases, leaving 14 bases between the germline ends. This CDR3 comprises 13 residues. The CDR3 bases are TGTGCCAGCAGACGCAACAGGGCCCCTGAAGCTTTCTTT. The encoded protein is CASRRNRAPEAFF.

Only a few counts were recorded for this clone. The rearrangement joins TRBV20-1 to TRBJ2-5; possible D gene TRBD1, 6 bases. The V end was cut by 7 bases, the J end by 0 bases, with 6 bases between. CDR3 size: 11 residues. Per germline, CDR1 DFQATT and CDR2 SNEGSKA (reference sequence). CDR3 region: CSGTDQETQYF. As DNA, the CDR3 is TGCAGTGGGACAGACCAAGAGACCCAGTACTTC.

The chain has TRBV28 and TRBJ1-5; D not certain. Germline V gene lookup returns CDR1 MDHEN and CDR2 SYDVKM. This CDR3 spans 13 amino acids. The V and J ends lost 7 bases and 2 bases respectively, with 9 bases between them. CDR3 in amino acids: CASMGSGNQPQHF. As DNA, the CDR3 is TGTGCCAGCATGGGGTCTGGCAATCAGCCCCAGCATTTT.

This clone appeared many times. One end of the junction does not line up with germline, which may come from a read error. The genes are TRBV19 and TRBJ2-1; 14 nucleotides line up with TRBD2. The V gene's germline CDR1 is LNHDA and CDR2 SQIVND (reference sequence). There are 13 residues in the CDR3. CDR3 DNA sequence: TGTGCCAGCCTCCCGGGGACTAGCGGGAGCCTGATCTTC. Its translation is CASLPGTSGSLIF.

This chain connects TRBV5-6 to TRBJ1-1; D ambiguous. The CDR3 consists of 14 residues. Deletions cut 4 bases from V and 1 base from J, with 11 bases between. CDR1 and CDR2 (germline): SGHDT, YYEEEE. CDR3 bases: TGTGCCAGCAGCCTGGATCAGAGGAACACTGAAGCTTTCTTT. Its protein is CASSLDQRNTEAFF.

The rearrangement uses TRBV20-1 and TRBJ2-2, with unresolved D. Germline values: CDR1 DFQATT, CDR2 SNEGSKA (reference sequence). The CDR3 has 11 residues. V was trimmed by 7 bases and J by 7 bases, leaving 10 bases between them. As DNA, the CDR3 is TGCAGTGGGCTATCCGTCGGGGAGCTGTTTTTT. Its translation is CSGLSVGELFF.

This chain connects TRBV27 to TRBJ1-1; 10 bases are a match to TRBD1. The V segment lost 6 bases and the J segment 7 bases; nucleotides outside the gene matches: 5. CDR3 length equals 13 residues. CDR1 MNHEY and CDR2 SMNVEV come from the germline V gene (reference sequence). CDR3 in amino acids: CASSRDRGGEAFF. Here the CDR3 DNA reads TGTGCCAGCAGCAGGGACAGGGGCGGTGAAGCTTTCTTT.

This clone was detected a few times. The gene calls are TRBV7-2 and TRBJ2-2; TRBD2 might be the D (6 bases). This CDR3 region has 16 residues. Germline V lookup: CDR1 SGHTA, CDR2 FQGNSA. Trimming removed 4 bases from V and 0 bases from J, with 12 bases in between. The DNA of the CDR3 is TGTGCCAGCAGCTGGGACTCCGGGGCGAACACCGGGGAGCTGTTTTTT. This gives the protein CASSWDSGANTGELFF.

Of note for this clone: Germline and junction disagree at one end, which may indicate a read error. V and J are TRBV19 and TRBJ1-1; unclear D gene. The CDR3 loop spans 13 amino acids. Per germline, CDR1 LNHDA and CDR2 SQIVND (reference sequence). The CDR3 coding sequence is TGTGCCAGTAGTATAGGGGCCAGCAGAGTCGTAATCTTT. This translates into CASSIGASRVVIF.

Written as DNA, the CDR3 is TGTGCCAGCAGCCCCCTAAAAGCGTCGAATCCGAACACCGGGGAGCTGTTTTTT. It is translated as CASSPLKASNPNTGELFF. The chain links TRBV28 to TRBJ2-2; the D is unclear. V lost 6 bases, J lost 0 bases, and 20 bases lay in between. The CDR3 loop spans 18 amino acids. CDR1 and CDR2 (germline): MDHEN, SYDVKM.

As for this clone: The identical CDR3 is also encoded by other nucleotide sequences in the sample. V and J are TRBV6-5 and TRBJ1-5, with D possibly being TRBD1 (6 bases). The CDR3 is 15 amino acids. Germline V lookup: CDR1 MNHEY, CDR2 SVGAGI. The germline V and J ends were trimmed by 0 bases and 2 bases, with 8 bases remaining between them. CDR3 coding DNA: TGTGCCAGCAGTTACTCGCCAGGGGGCAATCAGCCCCAGCATTTT. Translating it yields CASSYSPGGNQPQHF.

V is TRBV7-2 and J is TRBJ1-1; 8 nucleotides agree with TRBD1. Germline-derived CDR1 and CDR2 are SGHTA and FQGNSA. Trimming removed 5 bases from V and 6 bases from J; junction bases left unmatched: 5. The CDR3 is 13 amino acids. The chain's CDR3 is CASSHGTGAEAFF. The CDR3, as DNA: TGTGCCAGCAGCCACGGGACAGGTGCTGAAGCTTTCTTT.

This chain joins TRBV6-1 and TRBJ1-1; D possibly corresponds to TRBD1 (6 bases). The CDR3 is 14 amino acids. The V and J ends lost 6 bases and 0 bases respectively, with 11 bases between them. From germline, CDR1 is MNHNS and CDR2 SASEGT. As DNA, the CDR3 is TGTGCCAGCAGCAACAGGGTAGTGAACACTGAAGCTTTCTTT. It yields the protein CASSNRVVNTEAFF.

This clone appeared many times. This chain uses TRBV6-6 with TRBJ2-3; perhaps TRBD2 as D (6 bases). The CDR3 is 15 residues long. Germline assignment: CDR1 MNHNY and CDR2 SVGAGI (reference sequence). V lost 2 bases, J lost 0 bases, and 9 bases lay in between. CDR3 in DNA: TGTGCCAGCAGTTACGTCGGGACTAGCACAGATACGCAGTATTTT. This codes for CASSYVGTSTDTQYF.

The chain links TRBV6-5 to TRBJ2-6; no reliable D call. Between the trimmed V and J ends, which lost 0 bases and 0 bases, there was a span of 3 bases. The CDR3 spans 15 residues. Germline CDR1 MNHEY, CDR2 SVGAGI. CDR3 in amino acids: CASSYSNSGANVLTF. The CDR3 DNA reads as TGTGCCAGCAGTTACTCTAACTCTGGGGCCAACGTCCTGACTTTC.

The chain uses TRBV28 and TRBJ2-4; no reliable D call. The CDR3 runs 15 residues. The V end lost 3 bases, the J end lost 0 bases, and 9 bases lay between the germline ends. CDR1 is MDHEN, CDR2 SYDVKM, per germline. CDR3 residues: CASSFRKIAKNIQYF. The CDR3 nucleotides are TGTGCCAGCAGTTTTAGGAAGATAGCCAAAAACATTCAGTACTTC.

The chain couples TRBV6-1 to TRBJ2-3; perhaps TRBD1 as D (5 bases). Trimming took off 5 bases at V and 4 bases at J, with 13 bases between the two ends. This CDR3 has 14 residues. Germline assignment: CDR1 MNHNS and CDR2 SASEGT. The CDR3 nucleotides read TGTGCCAGCAGTATCAATCCCAGGGCAGATACGCAGTATTTT. Protein: CASSINPRADTQYF.